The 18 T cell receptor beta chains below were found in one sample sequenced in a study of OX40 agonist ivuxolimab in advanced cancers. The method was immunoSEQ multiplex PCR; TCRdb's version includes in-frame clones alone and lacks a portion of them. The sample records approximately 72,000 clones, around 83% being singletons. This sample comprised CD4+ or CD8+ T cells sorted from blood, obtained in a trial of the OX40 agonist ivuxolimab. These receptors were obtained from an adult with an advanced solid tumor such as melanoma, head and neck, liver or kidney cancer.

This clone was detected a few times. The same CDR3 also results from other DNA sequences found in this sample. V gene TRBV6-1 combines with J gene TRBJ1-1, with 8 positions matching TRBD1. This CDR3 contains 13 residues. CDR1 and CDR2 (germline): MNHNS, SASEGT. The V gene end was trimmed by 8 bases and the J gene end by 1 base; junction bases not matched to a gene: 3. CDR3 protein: CASSGQENTEAFF. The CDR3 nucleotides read TGTGCCAGCTCGGGACAGGAGAACACTGAAGCTTTCTTT.

The chain's CDR3 is CASSRQGETQYF. Here the CDR3 DNA reads TGTGCCAGCAGTCGACAGGGGGAGACCCAGTACTTC. The chain couples TRBV7-2 to TRBJ2-5; 8 bases match TRBD1. V trimming: 6 bases; J trimming: 5 bases; junction bases outside the gene matches: 2. The CDR3 is 12 amino acids. Looked up from germline, CDR1 is SGHTA and CDR2 is FQGNSA.

This chain's CDR3 is CASSFNREAFF. The CDR3 nucleotides read TGTGCCAGCAGTTTTAACCGTGAAGCTTTCTTT. The chain employs TRBV6-5 and TRBJ1-1; D unresolved. V gave up 4 bases and J gave up 7 bases, with 7 bases separating them. From germline, CDR1 is MNHEY and CDR2 SVGAGI. CDR3 size: 11 residues.

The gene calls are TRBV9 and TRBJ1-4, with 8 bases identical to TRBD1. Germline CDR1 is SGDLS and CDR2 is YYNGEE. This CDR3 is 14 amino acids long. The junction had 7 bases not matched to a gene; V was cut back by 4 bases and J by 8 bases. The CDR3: CASSSQTGEEKLFF. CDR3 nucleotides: TGTGCCAGCAGCTCGCAGACAGGGGAAGAAAAACTGTTTTTT.

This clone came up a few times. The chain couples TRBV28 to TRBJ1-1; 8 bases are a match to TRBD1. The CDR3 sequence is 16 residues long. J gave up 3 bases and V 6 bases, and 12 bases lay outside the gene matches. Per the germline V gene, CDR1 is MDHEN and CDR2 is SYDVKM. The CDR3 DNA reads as TGTGCCAGCAGCTATCCAGGGGGCGCGCGGCACACTGAAGCTTTCTTT. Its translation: CASSYPGGARHTEAFF.

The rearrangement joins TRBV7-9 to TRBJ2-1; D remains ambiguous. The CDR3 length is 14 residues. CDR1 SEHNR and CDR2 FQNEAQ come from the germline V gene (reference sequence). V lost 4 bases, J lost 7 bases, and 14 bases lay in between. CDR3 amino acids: CASSSPSLSNEQFF. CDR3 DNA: TGTGCCAGCAGCTCCCCATCCTTGAGTAATGAGCAGTTCTTC.

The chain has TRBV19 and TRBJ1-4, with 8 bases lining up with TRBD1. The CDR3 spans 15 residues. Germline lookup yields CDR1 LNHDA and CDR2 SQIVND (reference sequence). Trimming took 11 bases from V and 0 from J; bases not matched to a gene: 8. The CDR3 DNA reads TGTGCCCCAGTCCCCAGGGGGCCAACTAATGAAAAACTGTTTTTT. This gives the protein CAPVPRGPTNEKLFF.

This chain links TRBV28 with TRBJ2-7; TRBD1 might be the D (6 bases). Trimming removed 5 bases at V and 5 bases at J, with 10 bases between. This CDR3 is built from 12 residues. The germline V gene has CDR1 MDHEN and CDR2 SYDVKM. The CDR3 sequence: CASSDRLHEQYF. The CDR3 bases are TGTGCCAGCAGTGACAGGCTCCACGAGCAGTACTTC.

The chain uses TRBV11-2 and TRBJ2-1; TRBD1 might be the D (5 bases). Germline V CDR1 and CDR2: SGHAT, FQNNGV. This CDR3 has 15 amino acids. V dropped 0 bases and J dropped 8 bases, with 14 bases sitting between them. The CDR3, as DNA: TGTGCCAGCAGCTTAGAATCCAGGGAATTCGATGAGCAGTTCTTC. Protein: CASSLESREFDEQFF.

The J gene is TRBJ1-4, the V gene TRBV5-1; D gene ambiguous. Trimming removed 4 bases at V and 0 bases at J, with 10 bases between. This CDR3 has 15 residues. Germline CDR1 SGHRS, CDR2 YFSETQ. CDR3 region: CASSPSQATNEKLFF. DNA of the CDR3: TGCGCCAGCAGCCCCTCCCAGGCAACTAATGAAAAACTGTTTTTT.

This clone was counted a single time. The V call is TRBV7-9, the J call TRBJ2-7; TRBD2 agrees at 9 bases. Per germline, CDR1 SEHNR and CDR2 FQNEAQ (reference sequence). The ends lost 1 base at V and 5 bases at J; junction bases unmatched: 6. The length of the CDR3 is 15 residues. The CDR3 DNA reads TGTGCCAGCAGCTTAGTGCTAGCGGGGATAAACGAGCAGTACTTC. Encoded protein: CASSLVLAGINEQYF.

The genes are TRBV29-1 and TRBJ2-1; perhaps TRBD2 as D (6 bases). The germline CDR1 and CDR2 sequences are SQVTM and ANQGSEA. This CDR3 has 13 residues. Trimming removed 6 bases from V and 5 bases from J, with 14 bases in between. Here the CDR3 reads CSVRLDGNNEQFF. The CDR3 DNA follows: TGCAGCGTCCGACTAGACGGGAACAATGAGCAGTTCTTC.

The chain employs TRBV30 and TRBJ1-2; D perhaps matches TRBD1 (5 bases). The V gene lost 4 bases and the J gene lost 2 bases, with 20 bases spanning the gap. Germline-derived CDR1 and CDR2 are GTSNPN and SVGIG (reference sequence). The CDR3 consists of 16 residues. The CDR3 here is CAWTADTRGGNYGYTF. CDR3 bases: TGTGCCTGGACGGCGGACACAAGAGGAGGGAACTATGGCTACACCTTC. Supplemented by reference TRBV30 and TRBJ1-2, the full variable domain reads SQTIHQWPATLVQPVGSPLSLECTVEGTSNPNLYWYRQAAGRGLQLLFYSVGIGQISSEVPQNLSASRPQDRQFILSSKKLLLSDSGFYLCAWTADTRGGNYGYTFGSGTRLTVV.

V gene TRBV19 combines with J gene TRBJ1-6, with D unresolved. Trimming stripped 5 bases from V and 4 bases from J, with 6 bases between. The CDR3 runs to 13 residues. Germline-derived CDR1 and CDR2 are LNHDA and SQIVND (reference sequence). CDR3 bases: TGTGCCAGTAGTCCCGATTATAATTCACCCCTCCACTTT. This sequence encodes CASSPDYNSPLHF.

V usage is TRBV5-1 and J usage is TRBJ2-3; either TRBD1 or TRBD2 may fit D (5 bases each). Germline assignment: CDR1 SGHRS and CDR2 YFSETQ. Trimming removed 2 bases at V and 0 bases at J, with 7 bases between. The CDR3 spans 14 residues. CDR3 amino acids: CASSFRDSTDTQYF. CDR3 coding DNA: TGCGCCAGCAGCTTCCGGGACAGCACAGATACGCAGTATTTT.

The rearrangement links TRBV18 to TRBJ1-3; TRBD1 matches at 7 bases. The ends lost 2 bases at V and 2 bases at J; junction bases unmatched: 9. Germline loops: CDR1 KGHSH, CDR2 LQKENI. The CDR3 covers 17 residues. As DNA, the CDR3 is TGTGCCAGCTCACCAGGAATACAGGGACAGACTGGAAACACCATATATTTT. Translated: CASSPGIQGQTGNTIYF.

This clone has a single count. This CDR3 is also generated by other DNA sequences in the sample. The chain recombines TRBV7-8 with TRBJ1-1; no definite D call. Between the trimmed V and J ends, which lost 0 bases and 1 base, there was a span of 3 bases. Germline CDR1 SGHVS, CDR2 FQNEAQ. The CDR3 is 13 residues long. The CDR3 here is CASSLARNTEAFF. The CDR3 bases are TGTGCCAGCAGCTTAGCCCGGAACACTGAAGCTTTCTTT.

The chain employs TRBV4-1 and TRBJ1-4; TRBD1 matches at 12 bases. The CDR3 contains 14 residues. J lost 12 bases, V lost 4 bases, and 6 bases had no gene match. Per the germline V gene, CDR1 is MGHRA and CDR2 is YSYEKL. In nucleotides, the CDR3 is TGCGCCAGCAGCCCGGGGACAGGGGGCACTGAACTGTTTTTT. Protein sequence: CASSPGTGGTELFF.